This T cell receptor beta chain is from a study of shared clonotypes between healthy human individuals. Study-level findings and limits: An effect of sequencing depth on clonotype sharing among donors was expected.

Assay used: immunoSEQ multiplex PCR; TCRdb lists only in-frame clones, some missing. Here the sample spans 1.5 million to 2.5 million clones, about 95% being singletons. On this clone itself: Its specificity is unknown.

Naive-designated CD8 cells lacked CD45RO, were positively enriched for CCR7, and omitted terminally differentiated effector memory CD45RA+ cells. The sequence was obtained from a man between 18 and 35 years old in good health. Sequenced: naive CD8+ T cells sorted from blood.

CDR3 in DNA: TGTGCCAGCAGCGCGGACCTACATTACGAGCAGTACTTC. Its translation is CASSADLHYEQYF. This rearrangement joins TRBV11-2 to TRBJ2-7; D call uncertain. CDR3 length equals 13 residues. CDR1 SGHAT and CDR2 FQNNGV come from the germline V gene. V lost 5 bases, J lost 4 bases, and 12 bases lay in between.